What follows are 8 T cell receptor beta chains derived from one specimen sequenced in a study of T cell changes during pregnancy in multiple sclerosis. Repertoires were generated with immunoSEQ multiplex PCR, while TCRdb's copy carries only in-frame clones and drops some. This repertoire shows about 75,000 clones, over 80% found once; its top ten account for approximately 0.44%. Sequences were derived from CD4+ T cells from peripheral blood mononuclear cells, sampled before pregnancy. The source of these receptors is a female donor with multiple sclerosis, enrolled in a pregnancy study.

V and J are TRBV5-1 and TRBJ1-4, with D maybe TRBD1 (6 bases). Trimming took off 4 bases at V and 3 bases at J, with 16 bases between the two ends. This CDR3 spans 16 amino acids. The germline V gene has CDR1 SGHRS and CDR2 YFSETQ. CDR3 region: CASSPGGGTANEKLFF. DNA for the CDR3: TGCGCCAGCAGCCCGGGAGGGGGTACGGCTAATGAAAAACTGTTTTTT. Full variable domain (rest looked up from reference TRBV5-1 and TRBJ1-4): KAGVTQTPRYLIKTRGQQVTLSCSPISGHRSVSWYQQTPGQGLQFLFEYFSETQRNKGNFPGRFSGRQFSNSRSEMNVSTLELGDSALYLCASSPGGGTANEKLFFGSGTQLSVL.

The gene calls are TRBV7-3 and TRBJ2-2, with 8 positions matching TRBD1. This CDR3 contains 15 residues. With V trimmed by 4 bases and J by 6 bases, 7 bases remained unmatched. Germline CDR1 SGHTA, CDR2 FQGTGA. CDR3 nucleotide sequence: TGTGCCAGCAGCTCTCGACAGGGGCAGTCCGGGGAGCTGTTTTTT. It encodes CASSSRQGQSGELFF.

The V gene is TRBV6-6, the J gene TRBJ2-7, with 7 bases matching TRBD1. Looked up from germline, CDR1 is MNHNY and CDR2 is SVGAGI (reference sequence). Trimming cost V 6 bases and J 0 bases; bases outside gene matches: 5. There are 14 residues in the CDR3. CDR3 loop: CASRPGQNSYEQYF. CDR3 coding DNA: TGTGCCAGCAGGCCGGGACAGAACTCCTACGAGCAGTACTTC.

This clone was counted a few times. This rearrangement joins TRBV19 to TRBJ1-5; TRBD1 agrees at 8 bases. This CDR3 comprises 15 residues. The J segment lost 9 bases and the V segment lost 0 bases, leaving 7 bases of the junction unmatched. Germline V gene sequence: CDR1 LNHDA, CDR2 SQIVND (reference sequence). The CDR3 region has the DNA TGTGCCAGTAGTATAGACCCAGGGGGCGTGCCGCCCCAGCATTTT. Translation gives CASSIDPGGVPPQHF.

The chain employs TRBV7-3 and TRBJ2-7, with 9 bases that match TRBD1. With 2 bases clipped from V and 2 bases from J, the junction kept 1 base outside the gene matches. The germline gives CDR1 SGHTA, CDR2 FQGTGA. The CDR3 contains 14 residues. CDR3 amino acids: CASSLGTGPYEQYF. The CDR3 DNA sequence: TGTGCCAGCAGCTTAGGGACAGGGCCCTACGAGCAGTACTTC. Full variable domain (rest looked up from reference TRBV7-3 and TRBJ2-7): GAGVSQTPSNKVTEKGKYVELRCDPISGHTALYWYRQSLGQGPEFLIYFQGTGAADDSGLPNDRFFAVRPEGSVSTLKIQRTERGDSAVYLCASSLGTGPYEQYFGPGTRLTVT.

This rearrangement joins TRBV18 to TRBJ1-3, with TRBD1 as a possible D gene (6 bases). V was pared by 3 bases and J by 0 bases, with 12 bases between. The CDR3 spans 16 residues. CDR1 KGHSH and CDR2 LQKENI come from the germline V gene. The CDR3: CASSPRTGLSGNTIYF. CDR3 bases: TGTGCCAGCTCACCCCGAACAGGGCTCTCTGGAAACACCATATATTTT.

This clone turned up a few times. The genes are TRBV4-1 and TRBJ2-1; D might be TRBD1 (5 bases). Germline CDR1 is MGHRA and CDR2 is YSYEKL. The CDR3 extends over 17 amino acids. V was shortened by 0 bases and J by 2 bases, with 14 bases between the two germline ends. This CDR3 is CASSQDGQGRPYNEQFF. For the CDR3, the DNA is TGCGCCAGCAGCCAAGATGGGCAGGGAAGACCCTACAATGAGCAGTTCTTC.

A single count supports this clone. J is TRBJ1-1 and V is TRBV7-2; unclear D gene. Germline values: CDR1 SGHTA, CDR2 FQGNSA. The CDR3 extends over 14 amino acids. The ends were cut back, 5 bases at V and 1 base at J, with 11 bases in the middle. CDR3 DNA sequence: TGTGCCAGCAGCCCAGTTTTTACGAACACTGAAGCTTTCTTT. Translated: CASSPVFTNTEAFF.